This TCR beta chain derives from a study of control samples from healthy donors and cancer patients. Method: immunoSEQ multiplex PCR; TCRdb's copy keeps in-frame clones and lacks some. The sample has around 29,000 clones; 70% to 85% are singletons. J lost 5 bases, V lost 8 bases, and 9 bases had no gene match. CDR1 and CDR2 (germline): LNHDA, SQIVND (reference sequence). This CDR3 is built from 15 residues. Sequencing was carried out using PBMCs. This clonotype was sampled from a man aged 55 to 70 with head and neck cancer. The V and J genes are TRBV19 and TRBJ1-1; 12 bases are a match to TRBD1. This chain's CDR3 is CASFRWDRGPTEAFF. CDR3 DNA sequence: TGTGCCAGTTTCCGTTGGGACAGGGGGCCTACTGAAGCTTTCTTT. Full variable domain (rest looked up from reference TRBV19 and TRBJ1-1): DGGITQSPKYLFRKEGQNVTLSCEQNLNHDAMYWYRQDPGQGLRLIYYSQIVNDFQKGDIAEGYSVSREKKESFPLTVTSAQKNPTAFYLCASFRWDRGPTEAFFGQGTRLTVV.